These T cell receptor beta chains were read from a single sample in a study of T-cell memory formation after mild COVID-19. One entry per CDR3 protein results from TCRdb running MiXCR on the 5' RACE reads. Seen here are about 470,000 distinct CDR3 sequences, around 27% observed once, and the top ten hold under 15%. Sequences were obtained from PBMCs or a T cell subset sorted from them (not recorded which). The receptors derive from an adult woman who had mild COVID-19 (a few samples of this study predate the infection). Cell type and time point are not known. CDR3s include the opening cysteine and the closing phenylalanine or tryptophan. The D gene is left open where the match is weak. Size values are once, few and many counts, or a class for expanded clones, and some rows have none.

V	D	size	J	DNA	CDR3
TRBV7-9	TRBD1	.	TRBJ1-2	TGTGCCAGCAGCTTAATAGGGACCGACAGGGACGGCTACACCTTC	CASSLIGTDRDGYTF
TRBV20-1	TRBD1	few	TRBJ1-5	TGCAGTGCTACCCGGACAGGGGGCCGGGATCAGCCCCAGCATTTT	CSATRTGGRDQPQHF
TRBV5-1	.	.	TRBJ1-3	TGCGCCAGCAGCCCCATCGCAGTGAGCTCTGGAAACACCATATATTTT	CASSPIAVSSGNTIYF
TRBV5-1	.	.	TRBJ1-6	TGCGCCAGCAGATGGACAGAAAATAATTCACCCCTCCACTTT	CASRWTENNSPLHF
TRBV30	TRBD2	once	TRBJ2-3	TGTGCCTGGAGTTCCCCACTAGCGGGCTCAGATACGCAGTATTTT	CAWSSPLAGSDTQYF
TRBV12-3/TRBV12-4	.	.	TRBJ2-3	TGTGCCAGCAGCCCCTGGACAGCCACAGATACGCAGTATTTT	CASSPWTATDTQYF
TRBV5-6	.	few	TRBJ1-3	TGTGCCAGCAGCTTGGCCGGGAAGATAGACACCATATATTTT	CASSLAGKIDTIYF
TRBV29-1	.	few	TRBJ2-4	TGCAGCGTTGTCAGGGACGAAAACATTCAGTACTTC	CSVVRDENIQYF
TRBV5-5	.	.	TRBJ1-4	TGTGCCAGCAGCGATGGGGCGTTTGGCGAAAAACTGTTTTTT	CASSDGAFGEKLFF
TRBV18	.	few	TRBJ1-1	TGTGCCAGCTCACGCCAGGAGACCACTGAAGCTTTCTTT	CASSRQETTEAFF
TRBV27	.	few	TRBJ2-2	TGTGCCAGCAGTTTATTCGGGTCCGGGGAGCTGTTTTTT	CASSLFGSGELFF
TRBV4-1	.	.	TRBJ1-2	TGCGCCAGCAGCCAAGGTATGACATCGACCTTCTATGGCTACACCTTC	CASSQGMTSTFYGYTF
TRBV20-1	.	.	TRBJ1-1	TGCAGTGCTAGAGCACCCAAGAACACTGAAGCTTTCTTT	CSARAPKNTEAFF
TRBV7-2	.	.	TRBJ2-3	TGTGCCAGCAGCTACTATCCATCGAGCACAGATACGCAGTATTTT	CASSYYPSSTDTQYF
TRBV6-6	TRBD2	once	TRBJ2-1	TGTGCCAGCAAACGGACGGGGGGATACAATGAGCAGTTCTTC	CASKRTGGYNEQFF
TRBV6-5	TRBD2	few	TRBJ2-1	TGTGCCAGCAGTTACTCGGGACTAGGATTCAGCTCCTACAATGAGCAGTTCTTC	CASSYSGLGFSSYNEQFF
TRBV12-3/TRBV12-4	.	.	TRBJ1-2	TGTGCCAGCAGGAACGGACGGATCCTTAACTATGGCTACACCTTC	CASRNGRILNYGYTF
TRBV11-2	.	.	TRBJ1-3	TGTGCCAGCAGCTTAATTAGATGGGGAAACACCATATATTTT	CASSLIRWGNTIYF